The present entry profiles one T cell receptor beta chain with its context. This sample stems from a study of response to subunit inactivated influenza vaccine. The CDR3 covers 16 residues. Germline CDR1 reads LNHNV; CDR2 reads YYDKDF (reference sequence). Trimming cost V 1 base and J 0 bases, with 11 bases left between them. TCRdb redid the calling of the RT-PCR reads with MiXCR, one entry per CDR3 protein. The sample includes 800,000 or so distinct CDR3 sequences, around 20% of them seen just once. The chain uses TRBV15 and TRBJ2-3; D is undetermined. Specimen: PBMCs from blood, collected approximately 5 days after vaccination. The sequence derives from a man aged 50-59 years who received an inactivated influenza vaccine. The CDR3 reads CATSRATLPSTDTQYF. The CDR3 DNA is TGTGCCACCAGCAGAGCCACGTTGCCGAGCACAGATACGCAGTATTTT.